A single sample is the source of the 32 T cell receptor beta chains below, sequenced in a study of Ad26.COV2.S vaccination and SARS-CoV-2 variants. Here immunoSEQ multiplex PCR was the method, and the copy in TCRdb shows in-frame clones only, minus some. The data show roughly 510,000 clones, with about 83% seen just once and 9.5% to 15% held by the top ten. Described treatment: some 20 received Ad26.COV2.S at low or high dose, single or two shots; about 5 received placebo; per-sample allocation not given. Collection of samples fell on day 63 after the first vaccine or placebo injection. Sequenced here: peripheral blood, sampled in a trial of Ad26.COV2.S vaccine versus placebo. The receptor source for this set is a person aged 18-60 years who received the Ad26.COV2.S COVID-19 vaccine or a placebo.

This chain connects TRBV19 to TRBJ1-1, with a weak D call TRBD1 (6 bases). The V end lost 7 bases, the J end lost 0 bases, and 9 bases lay between the germline ends. In germline, CDR1 is LNHDA, CDR2 SQIVND (reference sequence). The CDR3 runs to 13 residues. The CDR3 spells CASNGGLNTEAFF. As DNA, the CDR3 is TGTGCCAGTAACGGGGGCCTGAACACTGAAGCTTTCTTT. Together with reference TRBV19 and TRBJ1-1, the CDR3 gives the full variable domain: DGGITQSPKYLFRKEGQNVTLSCEQNLNHDAMYWYRQDPGQGLRLIYYSQIVNDFQKGDIAEGYSVSREKKESFPLTVTSAQKNPTAFYLCASNGGLNTEAFFGQGTRLTVV.

CDR3 region: CASSYRQALNTEAFF. The DNA of the CDR3 is TGTGCCAGCAGTTACCGACAGGCCTTGAACACTGAAGCTTTCTTT. The chain carries TRBV6-2 or TRBV6-3 and TRBJ1-1; perhaps TRBD1 as D (6 bases). Germline V lookup: CDR1 MNHEY, CDR2 SVGEGT. The CDR3 is made up of 15 amino acids. V lost 2 bases and J lost 0, with 10 bases in between.

This clone was observed a few times. The rearrangement links TRBV15 to TRBJ1-2; D not certain. V lost 1 base and J 8 bases, leaving 11 bases between the germline ends. There are 13 residues in the CDR3. Germline CDR1 is LNHNV and CDR2 is YYDKDF (reference sequence). The chain's CDR3 is CATSRVAGLGYTF. The CDR3 bases are TGTGCCACCAGCAGAGTGGCGGGTTTGGGCTACACCTTC.

The chain recombines TRBV24-1 with TRBJ2-5; TRBD2 matches 7 bases. J was trimmed by 5 bases and V by 3 bases; bases with no gene match: 5. Germline CDR1 KGHDR, CDR2 SFDVKD. CDR3 size: 14 residues. The CDR3 protein is CATSDGGVGETQYF. The CDR3 nucleotides are TGTGCCACCAGTGATGGGGGGGTCGGGGAGACCCAGTACTTC.

V is TRBV7-2 and J is TRBJ2-7; TRBD1 agrees at 7 bases. Germline V gene data show CDR1 as SGHTA and CDR2 as FQGNSA. The CDR3 spans 14 residues. V shed 4 bases, J shed 6 bases, and the junction held 9 bases outside the gene matches. The CDR3 sequence is CASSYTRGGGEQYF. CDR3 nucleotide sequence: TGTGCCAGCAGCTACACGAGAGGGGGCGGCGAGCAGTACTTC. Variable domain in full (rest from reference TRBV7-2 and TRBJ2-7): GAGVSQSPSNKVTEKGKDVELRCDPISGHTALYWYRQSLGQGLEFLIYFQGNSAPDKSGLPSDRFSAERTGGSVSTLTIQRTQQEDSAVYLCASSYTRGGGEQYFGPGTRLTVT.

The chain uses TRBV5-1 and TRBJ2-3; 7 bases agree with TRBD2. The junction had 6 bases not matched to a gene; V was cut back by 3 bases and J by 2 bases. The CDR3 is made up of 15 amino acids. Germline V gene sequence: CDR1 SGHRS, CDR2 YFSETQ. CDR3 sequence reads: CASSSGLDNTDTQYF. Written as DNA, the CDR3 is TGCGCCAGCAGCTCCGGACTAGACAACACAGATACGCAGTATTTT.

The V gene is TRBV20-1, the J gene TRBJ2-5; D is ambiguous. This CDR3 has 11 amino acids. V was pared by 3 bases and J by 4 bases, with 6 bases between. Germline-derived CDR1 and CDR2 are DFQATT and SNEGSKA (reference sequence). The CDR3 bases are TGCAGTGCTAGCTTTGGAGAGACCCAGTACTTC. Amino acid sequence: CSASFGETQYF.

V is TRBV19 and J is TRBJ2-2; tentatively, D is TRBD1 (5 bases). Trimming pared 4 bases from V and 4 bases from J, leaving 13 bases between. CDR3 length: 15 residues. Germline CDR1 LNHDA, CDR2 SQIVND (reference sequence). This chain's CDR3 is CASSKTEWATGELFF. DNA for the CDR3: TGTGCCAGTAGTAAGACAGAATGGGCCACCGGGGAGCTGTTTTTT.

The chain carries TRBV27 and TRBJ2-7; the D gene is possibly TRBD2 (6 bases). Trimming took 2 bases from V and 3 from J, leaving 23 bases between them. The CDR3 sequence is 18 residues long. The germline gives CDR1 MNHEY, CDR2 SMNVEV (reference sequence). The CDR3: CASSLSASGAAALYEQYF. The CDR3 DNA reads as TGTGCCAGCAGTTTAAGCGCTTCGGGAGCGGCCGCCCTCTACGAGCAGTACTTC.

This chain links TRBV27 with TRBJ2-7; TRBD2 matches 11 bases. Looked up from germline, CDR1 is MNHEY and CDR2 is SMNVEV (reference sequence). V trimming: 4 bases; J trimming: 6 bases; junction bases outside the gene matches: 5. This CDR3 is built from 14 residues. Written as DNA, the CDR3 is TGTGCCAGCAGTTCGCTAGCGGGAGGTCCCGAGCAGTACTTC. Its protein is CASSSLAGGPEQYF.

The chain has TRBV12-5 and TRBJ2-2, with D unclear. This CDR3 has 12 residues. The germline CDR1 and CDR2 sequences are LGHNT and FRNRAP. Deletions cut 9 bases from V and 2 bases from J, with 7 bases between. Here the CDR3 DNA reads TGTGCTAGCCAAGACAACACCGGGGAGCTGTTTTTT. Translated, it gives CASQDNTGELFF.

The J gene is TRBJ1-1, the V gene TRBV7-2; possible D gene TRBD1, 5 bases. The CDR3 length is 15 residues. V lost 0 bases and J 0 bases, leaving 8 bases between the germline ends. Germline V gene lookup returns CDR1 SGHTA and CDR2 FQGNSA. In nucleotides, the CDR3 is TGTGCCAGCAGCTTAGCTTCGGGGGTGAACACTGAAGCTTTCTTT. This translates into CASSLASGVNTEAFF.

This clone was counted a single time. The CDR3 loop is CSSEGPSGTGYGYTF. Written as DNA, the CDR3 is TGCAGCTCCGAGGGGCCTTCCGGGACGGGGTATGGCTACACCTTC. This chain uses TRBV29-1 with TRBJ1-2; D possibly corresponds to TRBD1 (5 bases). This CDR3 comprises 15 residues. Germline-derived CDR1 and CDR2 are SQVTM and ANQGSEA. Trimming cost V 8 bases and J 5 bases, with 24 bases left between them.

The chain joins TRBV9 to TRBJ2-6; 7 positions match TRBD2. CDR3 size: 19 residues. CDR1 and CDR2 from the germline V gene are SGDLS and YYNGEE. The V segment lost 1 base and the J segment 4 bases; nucleotides outside the gene matches: 14. The DNA for the CDR3 is TGTGCCAGCAGCGTACGGGGGGACCGATCTATGACGGGGGCCAACGTCCTGACTTTC. It codes for CASSVRGDRSMTGANVLTF. The whole variable domain, remainder taken from reference TRBV9 and TRBJ2-6, is DSGVTQTPKHLITATGQRVTLRCSPRSGDLSVYWYQQSLDQGLQFLIQYYNGEERAKGNILERFSAQQFPDLHSELNLSSLELGDSALYFCASSVRGDRSMTGANVLTFGAGSRLTVL.

This clone has just one count. The rearrangement links TRBV7-8 to TRBJ2-1; no reliable D call. The V and J ends lost 8 bases and 6 bases respectively, with 17 bases between them. Germline loops: CDR1 SGHVS, CDR2 FQNEAQ. The CDR3 contains 14 residues. CDR3 coding DNA: TGTGCCAGCCAGGACCGAACGATTGTCAATGAGCAGTTCTTC. Its protein product is CASQDRTIVNEQFF.

Concerning this clone itself: This CDR3 is also generated by other DNA sequences in the sample. The CDR3 loop reads CASSLAVSYEQYF. The CDR3 nucleotides are TGTGCCAGCAGCTTAGCTGTCTCCTACGAGCAGTACTTC. The chain uses TRBV7-8 and TRBJ2-7, with D uncertain. CDR1 and CDR2 (germline): SGHVS, FQNEAQ. The CDR3 loop spans 13 amino acids. The V end was cut by 0 bases, the J end by 0 bases, with 3 bases between.

This sequence joins TRBV9 and TRBJ2-5; TRBD2 agrees at 13 bases. Trimming at V came to 4 bases and at J to 0 bases, leaving 3 bases not matched to a gene. The germline V gene has CDR1 SGDLS and CDR2 YYNGEE. The CDR3 is 16 amino acids. CDR3 coding DNA: TGTGCCAGCAGCCGCGGACTAGCGGGGGACCAAGAGACCCAGTACTTC. Encoded protein: CASSRGLAGDQETQYF.

This clone has a single count. The rearrangement links TRBV30 to TRBJ2-1; D unresolved. CDR3 size: 13 residues. With 6 bases removed from V and 3 bases from J, the gap between germline ends came to 12 bases. The germline CDR1 and CDR2 sequences are GTSNPN and SVGIG (reference sequence). In DNA form, the CDR3 reads TGTGCCTGTGACTCCAGCAACTACAATGAGCAGTTCTTC. Protein sequence: CACDSSNYNEQFF.

The chain combines TRBV13 with TRBJ1-6; 7 positions agree with TRBD1. The germline V gene encodes CDR1 PRHDT and CDR2 FYEKMQ (reference sequence). The CDR3 consists of 15 residues. Germline trimming cut 6 bases from V and 0 bases from J; bases unmatched to any gene: 2. The CDR3 loop reads CASRTGNSYNSPLHF. The CDR3 DNA sequence: TGTGCCAGCAGGACAGGGAACTCCTATAATTCACCCCTCCACTTT.

The chain uses TRBV30 and TRBJ2-1, with 7 bases fitting TRBD2. Germline assignment: CDR1 GTSNPN and CDR2 SVGIG (reference sequence). This CDR3 is 15 amino acids long. The V and J ends lost 4 bases and 0 bases, in that order; junction bases with no gene match: 6. CDR3 nucleotide sequence: TGTGCCTGGAATTCGGGAGGTTCCTCCTACAATGAGCAGTTCTTC. The encoded protein is CAWNSGGSSYNEQFF.

The rearrangement links TRBV7-8 to TRBJ2-7; 9 bases map to TRBD1. Germline CDR1 SGHVS, CDR2 FQNEAQ. V shed 4 bases, J shed 12 bases, and the junction held 7 bases outside the gene matches. The CDR3 length is 12 residues. The chain's CDR3 is CASSSTGTGRYF. CDR3 nucleotide sequence: TGTGCCAGCAGCTCTACAGGGACAGGGCGGTACTTC.

J is TRBJ2-7 and V is TRBV19, with 8 nucleotides matching TRBD1. Germline CDR1 reads LNHDA; CDR2 reads SQIVND (reference sequence). V shed 4 bases and J 5 bases; nucleotides not matched to a gene: 4. This CDR3 is built from 13 residues. This CDR3 reads CASSNRDRHEQYF. The CDR3 coding sequence is TGTGCCAGTAGTAACCGGGACAGGCACGAGCAGTACTTC.

The V and J genes are TRBV7-2 and TRBJ1-1, with TRBD1 as a possible D gene (5 bases). CDR3 length equals 14 residues. The V gene lost 4 bases and the J gene lost 0 bases, with 9 bases spanning the gap. Germline loops: CDR1 SGHTA, CDR2 FQGNSA. The CDR3 nucleotides read TGTGCCAGCAGCTCGACAGTTATGAACACTGAAGCTTTCTTT. Protein: CASSSTVMNTEAFF. The full variable domain, in which reference TRBV7-2 and TRBJ1-1 provide the parts outside the CDR3, is GAGVSQSPSNKVTEKGKDVELRCDPISGHTALYWYRQSLGQGLEFLIYFQGNSAPDKSGLPSDRFSAERTGGSVSTLTIQRTQQEDSAVYLCASSSTVMNTEAFFGQGTRLTVV.

V and J are TRBV2 and TRBJ1-5; the D gene is possibly TRBD1 (6 bases). Germline values: CDR1 SNHLY, CDR2 FYNNEI. V lost 6 bases, J lost 9 bases, and 15 bases lay in between. This CDR3 comprises 13 residues. DNA of the CDR3: TGTGCCAGCAGGACAGGCCAGGCCGGGCCCCAGCATTTT. Its translation is CASRTGQAGPQHF. Filled out from reference TRBV2 and TRBJ1-5, the complete variable domain reads EPEVTQTPSHQVTQMGQEVILRCVPISNHLYFYWYRQILGQKVEFLVSFYNNEISEKSEIFDDQFSVERPDGSNFTLKIRSTKLEDSAMYFCASRTGQAGPQHFGDGTRLSIL.

CDR3 amino acids: CASSYGPHGTEAFF. In nucleotides, the CDR3 is TGTGCCAGCAGCTACGGGCCCCACGGCACTGAAGCTTTCTTT. V and J are TRBV7-3 and TRBJ1-1; D not certain. V was pared by 4 bases and J by 4 bases, with 13 bases between. This CDR3 region has 14 residues. Germline V CDR1 and CDR2: SGHTA, FQGTGA.

V and J are TRBV5-1 and TRBJ2-3; 11 nucleotides agree with TRBD2. The CDR3 runs to 18 residues. Looked up from germline, CDR1 is SGHRS and CDR2 is YFSETQ. After removal of 0 bases from V and 4 bases from J, the junction contained 10 bases not matched to a gene. CDR3 in amino acids: CASSLVGSGRARADTQYF. The CDR3 nucleotides read TGCGCCAGCAGCTTGGTCGGTAGCGGGAGGGCCCGCGCAGATACGCAGTATTTT.

The chain couples TRBV6-1 to TRBJ1-1, with 8 bases that match TRBD1. Germline loops: CDR1 MNHNS, CDR2 SASEGT. The CDR3 consists of 15 residues. J lost 4 bases, V lost 3 bases, and 7 bases had no gene match. The CDR3 is CASSDRQGPSTEAFF. The CDR3 nucleotides are TGTGCCAGCAGTGATCGACAGGGGCCTAGCACTGAAGCTTTCTTT.

The chain links TRBV9 to TRBJ2-7, with no clear D. Trimming left V 0 bases short and J 0 bases short, with 10 bases between. Germline V lookup: CDR1 SGDLS, CDR2 YYNGEE. The CDR3 extends over 15 amino acids. The CDR3 bases are TGTGCCAGCAGCGTAGGGCTCGGACCCTCCTACGAGCAGTACTTC. Translation: CASSVGLGPSYEQYF.

This rearrangement joins TRBV28 to TRBJ1-1; TRBD1 agrees at 7 bases. The CDR3 has 15 amino acids. Germline V gene lookup returns CDR1 MDHEN and CDR2 SYDVKM. Unmatched junction bases numbered 7, after V lost 4 bases and J lost 2 bases. CDR3 sequence: CASSWADRVNTEAFF. In DNA form, the CDR3 reads TGTGCCAGCAGTTGGGCAGACAGGGTTAACACTGAAGCTTTCTTT.

This chain links TRBV3-1 (or the pseudogene TRBV3-2) with TRBJ1-3; D perhaps matches TRBD1 (6 bases). The CDR3 sequence is 14 residues long. Germline V gives CDR1 LGHDT, CDR2 YNNKEL (reference sequence). V was pared by 2 bases and J by 3 bases, with 8 bases between. The DNA of the CDR3 is TGTGCCAGCAGCCAAAGGGGGGGTGGAAACACCATATATTTT. It is translated as CASSQRGGGNTIYF.

The chain couples TRBV30 to TRBJ1-6, with 10 bases fitting TRBD1. CDR1 is GTSNPN and CDR2 is SVGIG in the germline V gene (reference sequence). This CDR3 spans 14 amino acids. The junction had 7 bases not matched to a gene; V was cut back by 7 bases and J by 7 bases. CDR3 region: CASNRDRGNSPLHF. Here the CDR3 DNA reads TGTGCCTCGAACCGGGACAGGGGAAATTCACCCCTCCACTTT.

The V gene is TRBV7-2, the J gene TRBJ2-5; D possibly uses TRBD1 or TRBD2 (7 bases each). The germline V and J ends were trimmed by 7 bases and 5 bases, with 17 bases remaining between them. This CDR3 spans 14 amino acids. Germline V gene data show CDR1 as SGHTA and CDR2 as FQGNSA. DNA of the CDR3: TGTGCCAGCACCCCCCAGGGGGGGCAGGAGACCCAGTACTTC. This sequence encodes CASTPQGGQETQYF.